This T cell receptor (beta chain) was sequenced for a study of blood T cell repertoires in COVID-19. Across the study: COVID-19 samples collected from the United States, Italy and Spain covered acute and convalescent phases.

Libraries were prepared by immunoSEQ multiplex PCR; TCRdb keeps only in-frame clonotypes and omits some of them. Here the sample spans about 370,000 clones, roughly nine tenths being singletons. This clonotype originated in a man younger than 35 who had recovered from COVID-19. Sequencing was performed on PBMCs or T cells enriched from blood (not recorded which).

Here the CDR3 reads CASIPGGGAEAFF. CDR3 nucleotide sequence: TGTGCCAGTATCCCAGGAGGGGGGGCTGAAGCTTTCTTT. The chain links TRBV19 to TRBJ1-1, with D possibly being TRBD1 (6 bases). The CDR3 covers 13 residues. CDR1 is LNHDA, CDR2 SQIVND, per germline (reference sequence). The ends were cut back, 7 bases at V and 6 bases at J, with 15 bases in the middle.